This entry lists 32 T cell receptor beta chains sequenced from one sample in a study of beta chain features in type 1 diabetes. Every bit of the isolated RNA underwent reverse transcription, so sequencing read expressed TCRB transcripts. Repertoires were generated with immunoSEQ multiplex PCR, while TCRdb's copy carries only in-frame clones and drops some. The table has a few hundred thousand clones, roughly 13% seen once. Material for sequencing was naive CD4+ T cells from blood. The receptors here all came from a man between 25 and 39 years old in good health.

V gene TRBV21-1 combines with J gene TRBJ2-5; no check of the table's D call, TRBD1, against the DNA was made. TRBV21-1 is a documented pseudogene. The CDR3 has 16 amino acids. CDR3 sequence (DNA): TGTGCCAGCAAACGTTTATGGACAGAGACACAAGAGACCCAGTACTTC. Residues: CASKRLWTETQETQYF.

This clone has only a few counts. This chain joins TRBV19 and TRBJ2-5, with TRBD2 matching over 13 bases. The CDR3 is made up of 16 amino acids. V shed 5 bases, J shed 2 bases, and the junction held 5 bases outside the gene matches. Germline-derived CDR1 and CDR2 are LNHDA and SQIVND (reference sequence). Written as DNA, the CDR3 is TGTGCCAGTAGTTGGGGACTAGCGGGGCTACAAGAGACCCAGTACTTC. It encodes CASSWGLAGLQETQYF. The full variable domain, rest sourced from reference TRBV19 and TRBJ2-5, is DGGITQSPKYLFRKEGQNVTLSCEQNLNHDAMYWYRQDPGQGLRLIYYSQIVNDFQKGDIAEGYSVSREKKESFPLTVTSAQKNPTAFYLCASSWGLAGLQETQYFGPGTRLLVL.

The chain has TRBV7-2 and TRBJ1-2; tentative D call: TRBD1 (5 bases). The CDR3 runs to 14 residues. Looked up from germline, CDR1 is SGHTA and CDR2 is FQGNSA. With 1 base removed from V and 5 bases from J, the gap between germline ends came to 11 bases. The CDR3 is CASSLVTGHYGYTF. The CDR3 nucleotides read TGTGCCAGCAGCTTAGTTACCGGACATTATGGCTACACCTTC.

This clone has a handful of counts. The V gene is TRBV7-8, the J gene TRBJ2-3, with D tentatively TRBD1 (5 bases). Germline V gives CDR1 SGHVS, CDR2 FQNEAQ. Deletions cut 1 base from V and 2 bases from J, with 13 bases between. CDR3 length: 16 amino acids. CDR3 loop: CASSLVSGMITDTQYF. The CDR3 nucleotides are TGTGCCAGCAGCTTAGTTTCAGGGATGATCACAGATACGCAGTATTTT.

This clone was seen more than once but under ten times. The V call is TRBV19, the J call TRBJ2-4, with unresolved D. The CDR3 length is 15 residues. Looked up from germline, CDR1 is LNHDA and CDR2 is SQIVND (reference sequence). Trimming took off 4 bases at V and 3 bases at J, with 13 bases between the two ends. CDR3 loop: CASSRYGRDKNIQYF. Here the CDR3 DNA reads TGTGCCAGTAGTAGGTATGGTCGAGACAAAAACATTCAGTACTTC.

The J gene is TRBJ2-5, the V gene TRBV30; possibly TRBD2 for D (6 bases). V shed 5 bases and J shed 4 bases, with 17 bases lying between them. CDR3 size: 14 residues. Per the germline V gene, CDR1 is GTSNPN and CDR2 is SVGIG (reference sequence). The CDR3 loop is CAWSLGGNTETQYF. The CDR3 DNA reads TGTGCCTGGTCGCTCGGCGGGAATACAGAGACCCAGTACTTC.

This clone was picked up a small number of times. V usage is TRBV7-6 and J usage is TRBJ2-3, with D unresolved. Germline CDR1 is SGHVS and CDR2 is FNYEAQ. The CDR3 extends over 12 amino acids. V shed 5 bases and J shed 5 bases, with 8 bases lying between them. CDR3 nucleotides: TGTGCCAGCAGCCAGATTTTAGATACGCAGTATTTT. Translating gives CASSQILDTQYF.

V usage is TRBV9 and J usage is TRBJ2-1, with D perhaps TRBD1 (6 bases). The V end lost 3 bases, the J end lost 8 bases, and 15 bases lay between the germline ends. Per the germline V gene, CDR1 is SGDLS and CDR2 is YYNGEE. This CDR3 comprises 14 residues. The CDR3 nucleotides are TGTGCCAGCAGCGCCCTCGGGACATCGGATGAGCAGTTCTTC. Residues: CASSALGTSDEQFF. The whole variable domain, remainder taken from reference TRBV9 and TRBJ2-1, is DSGVTQTPKHLITATGQRVTLRCSPRSGDLSVYWYQQSLDQGLQFLIQYYNGEERAKGNILERFSAQQFPDLHSELNLSSLELGDSALYFCASSALGTSDEQFFGPGTRLTVL.

The genes are TRBV29-1 and TRBJ1-1; TRBD1 might be the D (5 bases). With 4 bases removed from V and 6 bases from J, the gap between germline ends came to 12 bases. Germline assignment: CDR1 SQVTM and CDR2 ANQGSEA. This CDR3 is built from 12 residues. DNA of the CDR3: TGCAGCGTTGGCGCCAGGGAAGCTGAAGCTTTCTTT. This gives the protein CSVGAREAEAFF.

This clone was picked up a small number of times. The chain joins TRBV10-3 to TRBJ2-1; D might be TRBD1 or TRBD2, each matching 5 bases. The germline gives CDR1 ENHRY, CDR2 SYGVKD. Trimming cost V 6 bases and J 4 bases, with 16 bases left between them. The CDR3 has 15 residues. The DNA of the CDR3 is TGTGCCATCAGGGGAGACAGAGGCCCTTACAATGAGCAGTTCTTC. Its protein is CAIRGDRGPYNEQFF.

J is TRBJ1-6 and V is TRBV5-6; D possibly corresponds to TRBD1 (6 bases). CDR3 length: 12 amino acids. Germline V gene lookup returns CDR1 SGHDT and CDR2 YYEEEE. Trimming cost V 4 bases and J 7 bases, with 6 bases left between them. The CDR3 coding sequence is TGTGCCAGCAGCACAGGGAATTCACCCCTCCACTTT. This codes for CASSTGNSPLHF.

This chain uses TRBV27 with TRBJ1-2; the match to TRBD1 covers 10 bases. Per the germline V gene, CDR1 is MNHEY and CDR2 is SMNVEV (reference sequence). Trimming cost V 5 bases and J 8 bases; bases outside gene matches: 8. The CDR3 totals 14 residues. CDR3 sequence (DNA): TGTGCCAGCAGTCTCGGGACAGGGGTGGGCGGCTACACCTTC. Its translation is CASSLGTGVGGYTF.

The chain uses TRBV4-2 and TRBJ2-3; D possibly matches TRBD1 or TRBD2 (5 bases each). Looked up from germline, CDR1 is LGHNA and CDR2 is YNFKEQ. The CDR3 is 13 amino acids. V was clipped by 1 base and J by 5 bases, with 7 bases between them. In DNA form, the CDR3 reads TGTGCCAGCAGCCAAGGAGGGGTAGATACGCAGTATTTT. Its translation: CASSQGGVDTQYF.

A few counts support this clone. This chain uses TRBV5-7 with TRBJ2-7; maybe TRBD2 (6 bases). TRBV5-7 is flagged as an ORF with uncertain function. The CDR3 is 12 residues long. Deletions cut 4 bases from V and 4 bases from J, with 9 bases between. This CDR3 is CASSLGGYEQYV. The CDR3 nucleotides read TGTGCCAGCAGCCTGGGAGGATACGAGCAGTACGTC.

The chain has TRBV30 and TRBJ1-5; no firm D call. Germline lookup yields CDR1 GTSNPN and CDR2 SVGIG (reference sequence). This CDR3 has 14 residues. The ends were cut back, 2 bases at V and 4 bases at J, with 12 bases in the middle. CDR3 coding DNA: TGTGCCTGGAGTTTTAACAGAAAGAATCAGCCCCAGCATTTT. Translated: CAWSFNRKNQPQHF.

In the case of this clone: Other DNA variants within this sample encode the same CDR3. The chain has TRBV18 and TRBJ1-6; 11 nucleotides align to TRBD1. Unmatched junction bases numbered 0, after V lost 1 base and J lost 7 bases. CDR3 length equals 15 residues. CDR1 KGHSH and CDR2 LQKENI come from the germline V gene. The CDR3 DNA is TGTGCCAGCTCACCACGGACAGGGGGCAATTCACCCCTCCACTTT. Residues: CASSPRTGGNSPLHF.

This sequence joins TRBV14 and TRBJ2-2, with TRBD1 matching 7 bases. Germline-derived CDR1 and CDR2 are SGHDN and FVKESK. Germline trimming cut 8 bases from V and 4 bases from J; bases unmatched to any gene: 4. The CDR3 contains 13 residues. For the CDR3, the DNA is TGTGCCAGCTCTCCAGGGGGCACCGGGGAGCTGTTTTTT. It yields the protein CASSPGGTGELFF.

There are a few counts of this clone. The J gene is TRBJ2-1, the V gene TRBV27, with a tentative D call TRBD1 (6 bases). In germline, CDR1 is MNHEY, CDR2 SMNVEV (reference sequence). The CDR3 spans 16 residues. Trimming shortened V by 1 base and J by 9 bases, and 19 bases separated the two germline ends. CDR3 sequence: CASSLWPPGARAEQFF. The CDR3 bases are TGTGCCAGCAGTTTATGGCCCCCAGGGGCGAGGGCTGAGCAGTTCTTC.

Concerning this clone: Other DNA sequences of this sample code for an identical CDR3. The chain links TRBV10-3 to TRBJ2-7, with unresolved D. The germline V gene has CDR1 ENHRY and CDR2 SYGVKD. The CDR3 is made up of 12 amino acids. Trimming left V 2 bases short and J 4 bases short, with 6 bases between. The CDR3 spells CAISEGGYEQYV. The CDR3 bases are TGTGCCATCAGTGAGGGTGGTTACGAGCAGTACGTC.

At least ten counts were recorded for this clone. The chain is built from TRBV14 and TRBJ2-1; TRBD2 aligns across 8 bases. The ends lost 4 bases at V and 7 bases at J; junction bases unmatched: 3. The CDR3 covers 13 residues. Germline CDR1 and CDR2: SGHDN and FVKESK. CDR3: CASSPRLANEQFF. CDR3 nucleotides: TGTGCCAGCAGCCCAAGACTAGCGAATGAGCAGTTCTTC. Complete variable domain (other parts from reference TRBV14 and TRBJ2-1): EAGVTQFPSHSVIEKGQTVTLRCDPISGHDNLYWYRRVMGKEIKFLLHFVKESKQDESGMPNNRFLAERTGGTYSTLKVQPAELEDSGVYFCASSPRLANEQFFGPGTRLTVL.

This CDR3 is CASSPLHSGPQETQYF. CDR3 nucleotide sequence: TGTGCCAGCTCACCACTACACTCAGGTCCTCAAGAGACCCAGTACTTC. This chain joins TRBV18 and TRBJ2-5; D is ambiguous. Trimming left V 1 base short and J 2 bases short, with 14 bases between. Germline loops: CDR1 KGHSH, CDR2 LQKENI. The CDR3 consists of 16 residues.

V gene TRBV30 combines with J gene TRBJ1-3; D might be TRBD1 (5 bases). V gave up 2 bases and J gave up 3 bases, with 8 bases separating them. Germline-derived CDR1 and CDR2 are GTSNPN and SVGIG (reference sequence). CDR3 length: 13 amino acids. Here the CDR3 reads CAWSPRVGNTIYF. As DNA, the CDR3 is TGTGCCTGGAGTCCCAGGGTTGGAAACACCATATATTTT.

This clone was counted only a few times. The gene calls are TRBV9 and TRBJ2-1, with D unresolved. Trimming pared 0 bases from V and 8 bases from J, leaving 9 bases between. There are 13 residues in the CDR3. CDR1 is SGDLS and CDR2 is YYNGEE in the germline V gene. The CDR3 region has the DNA TGTGCCAGCAGCGTAGGGGTAAGCGATGAGCAGTTCTTC. Its translation: CASSVGVSDEQFF.

The V and J genes are TRBV4-3 and TRBJ2-3; 7 bases agree with TRBD2. There are 16 residues in the CDR3. Germline CDR1 reads LGHNA; CDR2 reads YSLEER. The J segment lost 6 bases and the V segment lost 3 bases, leaving 12 bases of the junction unmatched. The CDR3 sequence is CASSQREGLVGDTQYF. CDR3 in DNA: TGCGCCAGCAGCCAGCGCGAAGGACTAGTAGGTGATACGCAGTATTTT.

The rearrangement links TRBV25-1 to TRBJ1-2, with 9 positions matching TRBD1. Germline assignment: CDR1 MGHDK and CDR2 SYGVNS. The CDR3 is made up of 15 amino acids. V was clipped by 2 bases and J by 7 bases; unmatched bases: 8. For the CDR3, the DNA is TGTGCCAGCAGTGAAGCCGGGACAGGGACAGGTGGCTACACCTTC. Its translation is CASSEAGTGTGGYTF.

The rearrangement uses TRBV19 and TRBJ2-5, with 10 bases identical to TRBD2. CDR1 and CDR2 from the germline V gene are LNHDA and SQIVND (reference sequence). The CDR3 totals 16 residues. Trimming removed 4 bases from V and 3 bases from J; junction bases left unmatched: 8. The CDR3 sequence: CASSKMVLAGEETQYF. The CDR3 DNA reads as TGTGCCAGTAGTAAAATGGTCCTAGCGGGAGAAGAGACCCAGTACTTC.

This sequence joins TRBV25-1 and TRBJ1-1; no reliable D call. CDR3 length equals 16 residues. Germline V gene sequence: CDR1 MGHDK, CDR2 SYGVNS. V was cut by 7 bases and J by 2 bases, with 20 bases left in between. Written as DNA, the CDR3 is TGTGCCAGCAAAGAACAAGTAGTGGGCTCAAACACTGAAGCTTTCTTT. Encoded protein: CASKEQVVGSNTEAFF.

The gene calls are TRBV5-1 and TRBJ2-3; D is undetermined. This CDR3 spans 11 amino acids. V was clipped by 4 bases and J by 13 bases, with 13 bases between them. Germline values: CDR1 SGHRS, CDR2 YFSETQ. Here the CDR3 DNA reads TGCGCCAGCAGCGGGAAGACGCGCGAGTATTTT. The encoded protein is CASSGKTREYF.

The J gene is TRBJ1-1, the V gene TRBV4-1; unclear D gene. The CDR3 loop spans 13 amino acids. Trimming cost V 0 bases and J 6 bases, with 8 bases left between them. Germline values: CDR1 MGHRA, CDR2 YSYEKL. DNA for the CDR3: TGCGCCAGCAGCCAAGATCGTGTCCCTGAAGCTTTCTTT. It yields the protein CASSQDRVPEAFF.

The chain uses TRBV6-6 and TRBJ2-7; a possible D gene is TRBD2 (5 bases). The V end was cut by 8 bases, the J end by 7 bases, with 15 bases between. Per the germline V gene, CDR1 is MNHNY and CDR2 is SVGAGI (reference sequence). The CDR3 has 12 residues. DNA for the CDR3: TGTGCCAGCTCTTACGTCTCGGGAGAGCAGTACGTC. Translation gives CASSYVSGEQYV.

As for this clone: The junction shows a germline mismatch at one end, possibly a read error. The V and J genes are TRBV7-7 and TRBJ2-5; 8 positions agree with TRBD1. The germline V gene encodes CDR1 SSHAT and CDR2 FNYEAQ (reference sequence). The CDR3 spans 17 residues. DNA for the CDR3: TGTGCTAGCAGCTTAGGGTCGACAGGGGCGCACCAAGAGACCCAGTACTTC. It encodes CASSLGSTGAHQETQYF.

This clone showed up just a few times. Here the CDR3 reads CASSRLAGDTQYF. CDR3 sequence (DNA): TGTGCCAGCAGCCGACTAGCGGGAGATACGCAGTATTTT. This sequence joins TRBV6-5 and TRBJ2-3, with 10 bases fitting TRBD2. The germline V gene has CDR1 MNHEY and CDR2 SVGAGI. V was clipped by 6 bases and J by 5 bases; unmatched bases: 2. The CDR3 covers 13 residues.